The entry below describes one T cell receptor beta chain. The data are from a study of blood T cell repertoires in COVID-19. On the study more broadly: Collection of acute and convalescent COVID-19 samples took place in the United States, Italy and Spain. Sample material is recorded as cDNA or gDNA derived from T cells, B-cell-depleted T cells, or PBMCs.

The CDR3 is made up of 15 amino acids. The germline CDR1 and CDR2 sequences are SEHNR and FQNEAQ (reference sequence). V lost 3 bases and J 0 bases, leaving 11 bases between the germline ends. Participants spanned ages roughly 18 to 95 years and resided in about two dozen US areas. Cohort placement rested on clinical history that participants reported themselves. Sequencing used immunoSEQ multiplex PCR; TCRdb keeps in-frame clones, though not all of them. The sample consists of around 280,000 clones, nearly 90% of them appearing once. The specimen was PBMCs or T cells enriched from blood (not recorded which). The clonotype comes from a woman in her late teens or twenties with acute COVID-19. The chain carries TRBV7-9 and TRBJ1-1, with D possibly matching TRBD1 (5 bases). In DNA form, the CDR3 reads TGTGCCAGCAGCTTCCTGGAGGGGATGAACACTGAAGCTTTCTTT. Its translation is CASSFLEGMNTEAFF.